The 32 T cell receptor beta chains below all came from one sample that was sequenced in a study of OX40 agonist ivuxolimab in advanced cancers. Some clones are missing from TCRdb's copy, which holds only in-frame ones; the method was immunoSEQ multiplex PCR. This table holds around 79,000 clones, 90% to 95% found once. The specimen comprised CD4+ or CD8+ T cells sorted from blood, sampled in a trial of the OX40 agonist ivuxolimab. These receptors were taken from an adult with an advanced solid tumor such as melanoma, head and neck, liver or kidney cancer.

V gene TRBV2 combines with J gene TRBJ2-3; 7 bases line up with TRBD2. The CDR3 has 15 residues. V was pared by 5 bases and J by 2 bases, with 7 bases of the junction left unmatched. Germline CDR1 is SNHLY and CDR2 is FYNNEI. As DNA, the CDR3 is TGTGCCAGCAGTTCCCAAGCGGGAACCACAGATACGCAGTATTTT. Translated, it gives CASSSQAGTTDTQYF.

The J gene is TRBJ2-1, the V gene TRBV6-4, with TRBD2 matching over 12 bases. The CDR3 consists of 14 residues. Germline V gene lookup returns CDR1 MRHNA and CDR2 SNTAGT. The V gene end was trimmed by 7 bases and the J gene end by 6 bases; junction bases not matched to a gene: 4. CDR3 DNA sequence: TGTGCCAGCAAAGAACTAGCGGGAGGCAATGAGCAGTTCTTC. As protein: CASKELAGGNEQFF.

This chain connects TRBV2 to TRBJ2-7; the D is unclear. Germline assignment: CDR1 SNHLY and CDR2 FYNNEI. V was cut by 2 bases and J by 5 bases, with 10 bases left in between. The CDR3 totals 13 residues. The CDR3 DNA reads TGTGCCAGCAGTGAACGATCGCTCCACGAGCAGTACTTC. Amino acid sequence: CASSERSLHEQYF.

The sample holds one count of this clone. The chain links TRBV28 to TRBJ2-2; 8 bases are shared with TRBD1. CDR1 MDHEN and CDR2 SYDVKM come from the germline V gene. The CDR3 has 15 residues. V gave up 1 base and J gave up 7 bases; unmatched junction bases: 5. The CDR3 reads CASSLSAGGFGELFF. CDR3 coding DNA: TGTGCCAGCAGTTTATCGGCAGGGGGCTTCGGGGAGCTGTTTTTT.

V and J are TRBV5-6 and TRBJ2-6, with unresolved D. Germline-derived CDR1 and CDR2 are SGHDT and YYEEEE. V dropped 0 bases and J dropped 4 bases, with 8 bases sitting between them. The CDR3 has 15 amino acids. The CDR3 DNA reads TGTGCCAGCAGCTTGGTCGCTGCCGGGGCCAACGTCCTGACTTTC. Protein product: CASSLVAAGANVLTF.

The chain joins TRBV30 to TRBJ1-5, with D tentatively TRBD1 (5 bases). CDR3 length equals 12 residues. Germline values: CDR1 GTSNPN, CDR2 SVGIG (reference sequence). V lost 3 bases to trimming and J lost 6 bases, with 9 bases between them. The CDR3 DNA is TGTGCCTGGAGCGGGGCCGCTCAGCCCCAGCATTTT. Its protein product is CAWSGAAQPQHF.

The chain couples TRBV7-8 to TRBJ2-2; TRBD2 agrees at 7 bases. Germline V gene sequence: CDR1 SGHVS, CDR2 FQNEAQ. This CDR3 comprises 16 residues. Unmatched junction bases numbered 4, after V lost 2 bases and J lost 1 base. CDR3 nucleotides: TGTGCCAGCAGCTTAAGGACTAGTCGGAACACCGGGGAGCTGTTTTTT. Amino acid sequence: CASSLRTSRNTGELFF.

There are a few counts of this clone. This sequence joins TRBV7-9 and TRBJ2-3; possible D gene TRBD2, 6 bases. V gave up 7 bases and J gave up 2 bases, with 10 bases separating them. Germline V gene data show CDR1 as SEHNR and CDR2 as FQNEAQ (reference sequence). CDR3 length equals 13 residues. The CDR3: CASKEGTTDTQYF. CDR3 nucleotides: TGTGCCAGCAAGGAGGGAACCACAGATACGCAGTATTTT.

J is TRBJ2-7 and V is TRBV7-9; 7 bases line up with TRBD2. After removal of 3 bases from V and 7 bases from J, the junction contained 6 bases not matched to a gene. The CDR3 is 13 residues long. Germline-derived CDR1 and CDR2 are SEHNR and FQNEAQ (reference sequence). The CDR3 protein is CASSFSGGREQYF. The CDR3 DNA sequence: TGTGCCAGCAGCTTCTCCGGGGGGAGAGAGCAGTACTTC.

In this sample, this clone turned up once. The chain has TRBV5-1 and TRBJ2-3; D unresolved. V gave up 3 bases and J gave up 5 bases, with 7 bases separating them. Per germline, CDR1 SGHRS and CDR2 YFSETQ. The CDR3 extends over 12 amino acids. The CDR3 spells CASSSNVDTQYF. CDR3 bases: TGCGCCAGCAGCTCCAACGTAGATACGCAGTATTTT. Full variable domain (remainder filled in from reference TRBV5-1 and TRBJ2-3): KAGVTQTPRYLIKTRGQQVTLSCSPISGHRSVSWYQQTPGQGLQFLFEYFSETQRNKGNFPGRFSGRQFSNSRSEMNVSTLELGDSALYLCASSSNVDTQYFGPGTRLTVL.

The chain recombines TRBV6-5 with TRBJ2-2; TRBD1 aligns across 9 bases. The CDR3 extends over 13 amino acids. In germline, CDR1 is MNHEY, CDR2 SVGAGI. The ends lost 7 bases at V and 9 bases at J; junction bases unmatched: 6. The CDR3 loop is CASNTGGRRELFF. CDR3 nucleotides: TGTGCCAGCAATACAGGGGGCCGCCGGGAGCTGTTTTTT.

This clone has only a few counts. The chain uses TRBV6-5 and TRBJ1-4; 8 nucleotides line up with TRBD1. CDR1 is MNHEY and CDR2 is SVGAGI in the germline V gene. This CDR3 spans 12 amino acids. Trimming took 8 bases from V and 8 from J; bases not matched to a gene: 4. CDR3: CASGQGVEKLFF. As DNA, the CDR3 is TGTGCCAGCGGACAGGGTGTCGAAAAACTGTTTTTT.

This clone was seen only once. The rearrangement uses TRBV10-2 and TRBJ1-3; 8 bases agree with TRBD1. CDR1 is WSHSY and CDR2 is SAAADI in the germline V gene. This CDR3 region has 14 residues. V trimming: 3 bases; J trimming: 2 bases; junction bases outside the gene matches: 0. The DNA of the CDR3 is TGCGCCAGCAGTGAACAGGGGGCTGGAAACACCATATATTTT. Amino acids: CASSEQGAGNTIYF.

The chain combines TRBV30 with TRBJ1-2; possibly TRBD1 for D (5 bases). The CDR3 covers 16 residues. CDR1 and CDR2 (germline): GTSNPN, SVGIG (reference sequence). With 2 bases removed from V and 2 bases from J, the gap between germline ends came to 18 bases. CDR3 bases: TGTGCCTGGAGTTTGAGTTGGTTACAGGCGAACTATGGCTACACCTTC. This codes for CAWSLSWLQANYGYTF.

This clone occurred a few times. The rearrangement links TRBV9 to TRBJ1-1; no definite D call. CDR1 and CDR2 from the germline V gene are SGDLS and YYNGEE. This CDR3 region has 13 residues. The germline V and J ends were trimmed by 0 bases and 6 bases, with 9 bases remaining between them. DNA for the CDR3: TGTGCCAGCAGCGTAGAGGGCCCGGCTGAAGCTTTCTTT. Amino acids: CASSVEGPAEAFF.

The chain uses TRBV5-1 and TRBJ2-7; 9 nucleotides agree with TRBD1. The germline CDR1 and CDR2 sequences are SGHRS and YFSETQ. The CDR3 spans 15 residues. J lost 3 bases, V lost 1 base, and 5 bases had no gene match. The CDR3 is CASSLMGTGSYEQYF. The CDR3, as DNA: TGCGCCAGCAGCTTGATGGGGACAGGGAGCTACGAGCAGTACTTC.

This chain uses TRBV30 with TRBJ2-3; no reliable D call. CDR3 length equals 12 residues. From germline, CDR1 is GTSNPN and CDR2 SVGIG (reference sequence). V lost 4 bases and J 4 bases, leaving 9 bases between the germline ends. The CDR3 nucleotides are TGTGCCTGGACTGCCGGCGCAGATACGCAGTATTTT. Translated: CAWTAGADTQYF.

V is TRBV11-2 and J is TRBJ2-7; 8 bases match TRBD1. CDR3 length equals 15 residues. Unmatched junction bases numbered 6, after V lost 5 bases and J lost 0 bases. The V gene's germline CDR1 is SGHAT and CDR2 FQNNGV. The CDR3 region is CASSRPGTGSYEQYF. CDR3 nucleotides: TGTGCCAGCAGCAGGCCCGGGACAGGCTCCTACGAGCAGTACTTC.

This chain joins TRBV5-4 and TRBJ1-4; 7 positions match TRBD1. This CDR3 is built from 14 residues. Germline V gives CDR1 SGHNT, CDR2 YYREEE (reference sequence). V gave up 4 bases and J gave up 4 bases; unmatched junction bases: 4. Here the CDR3 DNA reads TGTGCCAGCAGCCCGGGACAGCTTAATGAAAAACTGTTTTTT. Its translation is CASSPGQLNEKLFF.

The gene calls are TRBV5-1 and TRBJ2-2, with D possibly being TRBD1 (5 bases). The CDR3 length is 15 residues. The V end was cut by 0 bases, the J end by 0 bases, with 6 bases between. Germline CDR1 SGHRS, CDR2 YFSETQ. CDR3 nucleotides: TGCGCCAGCAGCTTGGCCAGGGCGAACACCGGGGAGCTGTTTTTT. Residues: CASSLARANTGELFF.

V gene TRBV5-6 combines with J gene TRBJ2-7; D possibly corresponds to TRBD1 (6 bases). Trimming pared 4 bases from V and 6 bases from J, leaving 14 bases between. The CDR3 contains 13 residues. Germline V gene data show CDR1 as SGHDT and CDR2 as YYEEEE. The CDR3 is CASSDEPRGEQYF. The CDR3 DNA is TGTGCCAGCAGCGACGAGCCCAGGGGCGAGCAGTACTTC.

This sequence joins TRBV6-6 and TRBJ2-1; 12 bases map to TRBD2. With 6 bases clipped from V and 4 bases from J, the junction kept 7 bases outside the gene matches. This CDR3 region has 16 residues. CDR1 and CDR2 (germline): MNHNY, SVGAGI (reference sequence). The CDR3 sequence is CASRTSGRTSYNEQFF. For the CDR3, the DNA is TGTGCCAGCAGAACTAGCGGGAGGACCTCTTACAATGAGCAGTTCTTC.

As concerns this clone: This same CDR3 is encoded by further DNA sequences in the sample. V is TRBV5-1 and J is TRBJ2-2; D is perhaps TRBD1 (6 bases). The CDR3 covers 15 residues. V gave up 0 bases and J gave up 5 bases, with 11 bases separating them. CDR1 and CDR2 from the germline V gene are SGHRS and YFSETQ. CDR3 amino acids: CASSLAPTGTGELFF. CDR3 in DNA: TGCGCCAGCAGCTTGGCCCCAACAGGGACCGGGGAGCTGTTTTTT.

V is TRBV5-1 and J is TRBJ1-1, with D hard to call. CDR1 and CDR2 (germline): SGHRS, YFSETQ. The CDR3 sequence is 14 residues long. V lost 2 bases and J lost 1, with 9 bases in between. The CDR3 DNA reads TGCGCCAGCAGCTTCTCGGTCGGGAACACTGAAGCTTTCTTT. Translation: CASSFSVGNTEAFF. Drawing the rest from reference TRBV5-1 and TRBJ1-1, the complete variable domain is KAGVTQTPRYLIKTRGQQVTLSCSPISGHRSVSWYQQTPGQGLQFLFEYFSETQRNKGNFPGRFSGRQFSNSRSEMNVSTLELGDSALYLCASSFSVGNTEAFFGQGTRLTVV.

This chain joins TRBV5-8 and TRBJ2-1, with a possible D match to TRBD2 (6 bases). The ends were cut back, 4 bases at V and 0 bases at J, with 14 bases in the middle. Germline-derived CDR1 and CDR2 are SGHTS and YDEGEE. The CDR3 length is 16 residues. CDR3 residues: CASSPRVGSSYNEQFF. The CDR3 DNA follows: TGTGCCAGCAGCCCACGGGTCGGGAGCTCCTACAATGAGCAGTTCTTC.

The chain has TRBV10-3 and TRBJ2-5, with 8 bases aligning to TRBD2. Germline V gene sequence: CDR1 ENHRY, CDR2 SYGVKD. Trimming removed 2 bases from V and 2 bases from J; junction bases left unmatched: 10. The CDR3 contains 17 residues. The CDR3 loop reads CAISEGVSREGQETQYF. The CDR3 DNA is TGTGCCATCAGTGAGGGGGTTTCTCGGGAGGGGCAAGAGACCCAGTACTTC.

The chain is built from TRBV2 and TRBJ2-1; D call uncertain. Germline V CDR1 and CDR2: SNHLY, FYNNEI. This CDR3 spans 12 amino acids. V gave up 5 bases and J gave up 7 bases, with 9 bases separating them. CDR3 sequence reads: CASSWAGNEQFF. DNA for the CDR3: TGTGCCAGCAGTTGGGCCGGGAATGAGCAGTTCTTC.

This chain links TRBV6-1 with TRBJ1-5; tentative D call: TRBD1 (5 bases). The germline V and J ends were trimmed by 8 bases and 3 bases, with 11 bases remaining between them. From germline, CDR1 is MNHNS and CDR2 SASEGT. The CDR3 spans 13 residues. CDR3 DNA sequence: TGTGCCAGCCTCCAGGGTCACAATCAGCCCCAGCATTTT. Amino acid sequence: CASLQGHNQPQHF.

This sequence joins TRBV7-2 and TRBJ2-5, with 7 bases that match TRBD2. The V gene end was trimmed by 5 bases and the J gene end by 4 bases; junction bases not matched to a gene: 10. Germline V gene data show CDR1 as SGHTA and CDR2 as FQGNSA. The CDR3 contains 15 residues. The CDR3 DNA is TGTGCCAGCAGCCTGACGGCGGGAGCTGCAGAGACCCAGTACTTC. It is translated as CASSLTAGAAETQYF.

The V call is TRBV9, the J call TRBJ2-2; D is undetermined. V lost 4 bases and J lost 5, with 9 bases in between. This CDR3 has 13 amino acids. CDR1 SGDLS and CDR2 YYNGEE come from the germline V gene. The CDR3 DNA sequence: TGTGCCAGCAGCTTATCCGGGACCGGGGAGCTGTTTTTT. Encoded protein: CASSLSGTGELFF.

The chain uses TRBV6-5 and TRBJ1-1; no reliable D call. CDR3 size: 12 residues. Trimming removed 7 bases from V and 1 base from J, with 7 bases in between. The germline V gene encodes CDR1 MNHEY and CDR2 SVGAGI. CDR3 bases: TGTGCCAGCAAAGGATCGAACACTGAAGCTTTCTTT. Translated, it gives CASKGSNTEAFF.

V usage is TRBV7-9 and J usage is TRBJ1-4; 9 bases agree with TRBD1. Trimming took 5 bases from V and 8 from J; bases not matched to a gene: 9. Germline values: CDR1 SEHNR, CDR2 FQNEAQ (reference sequence). The CDR3 length is 15 residues. In DNA form, the CDR3 reads TGTGCCAGCAGCGCCCCCGGGACAGGGAGAGAAAAACTGTTTTTT. Translation: CASSAPGTGREKLFF.